This is a list of T cell receptor beta chains from one sample in a study of blood T cells in healthy people across ages. In TCRdb, the 5' RACE reads were re-called with MiXCR into one record per CDR3 protein. The sample carries 850,000 or so distinct CDR3 sequences, around 28% recorded once. Sequenced: blood. These receptors all come from a woman aged 80 or older in good health. Both conserved end residues are part of each CDR3. D genes are given only for firm matches. The size entry is marked missing in some rows and otherwise reads once, few, many or a size class.

size	D	V	J	DNA	CDR3
-	TRBD2	TRBV6-5	TRBJ2-1	TGTGCCAGCAGTTACGGGAAACTAGCGCCGTATGAGCAGTTCTTC	CASSYGKLAPYEQFF
-	-	TRBV12-3/TRBV12-4	TRBJ1-1	TGTGCCAGCAGCTTGGAACGGCGGGGATCGGCTTTCTTT	CASSLERRGSAFF
few	-	TRBV12-3/TRBV12-4	TRBJ1-2	TGTGCCAGCAGTTTAACGGGCCCCTTGGGGCAGGGCCATGGCTACACCTTC	CASSLTGPLGQGHGYTF
once	-	TRBV29-1	TRBJ1-2	TGCAGCGTTGCCCAGTCAAATGGCTACACCTTC	CSVAQSNGYTF
many	-	TRBV15	TRBJ2-4	TGTGCCACCGCGATGGGCAGAGCCAAAAACATTCAGTACTTC	CATAMGRAKNIQYF
-	TRBD1	TRBV9	TRBJ2-3	TGTGCCAGCAGCGCGACGACTCCGGGACAGGGCCTAAGCTACACAGATACGCAGTATTTT	CASSATTPGQGLSYTDTQYF
-	-	TRBV10-3	TRBJ2-7	TGTGCCATCAGTGAGTATGAGGCCGGCGAGCAGTACTTC	CAISEYEAGEQYF
many	-	TRBV29-1	TRBJ2-3	TGCAGCACACGAGGACCCCCGGATACGCAGTATTTT	CSTRGPPDTQYF
-	-	TRBV25-1	TRBJ1-2	TGTGCCAGCAGTGAACTCTCCTATGGCTACACCTTC	CASSELSYGYTF
many	-	TRBV29-1	TRBJ1-2	TGCAGCGTTGAGGTCTCAACGGGCTATGGCTACACCTTC	CSVEVSTGYGYTF
few	TRBD1	TRBV7-2	TRBJ1-5	TGTGCCAGCAGCGACCACCGAGGGACAGGGAATCAGCCCCAGCATTTT	CASSDHRGTGNQPQHF
many	-	TRBV30	TRBJ2-1	TGTGCCTGGAGTGTACGAGGGAAGCCGTTCTTC	CAWSVRGKPFF
-	-	TRBV25-1	TRBJ2-5	TGTGCCAGCAGTCTCCACCCACGGGCGAAAGGGACCCAGTACTTC	CASSLHPRAKGTQYF
-	-	TRBV10-3	TRBJ2-1	TGTGCCATCAGTGAGACGGACAGCTCGTACAATGAGCAGTTCTTC	CAISETDSSYNEQFF
many	-	TRBV9	TRBJ1-1	TGTGCCAGCAGCGTCAGCGGGAACACTGAAGCTTTCTTT	CASSVSGNTEAFF
few	TRBD2	TRBV5-1	TRBJ2-2	TGCGCCAGCAGCTTGGGAGTAGCGGGGCCCGCGAACACCGGGGAGCTGTTTTTT	CASSLGVAGPANTGELFF
many	-	TRBV6-2/TRBV6-3	TRBJ2-5	TGTGCCAGCAGTCCCGGTGAGGTTGGCCAAGAGACCCAGTACTTC	CASSPGEVGQETQYF
many	-	TRBV2	TRBJ2-5	TGTGCCAGCAGGGGTGCCTTGGGGGAGACCCAGTACTTC	CASRGALGETQYF
-	TRBD1	TRBV10-1	TRBJ2-5	TGCGCCAGCAGTGATGCGAAGGGACAGTACCAAGAGACCCAGTACTTC	CASSDAKGQYQETQYF
few	-	TRBV7-9	TRBJ1-5	TGTGCCAGCAGCTTAGCGGGGGACGGCAATCAGCCCCAGCATTTT	CASSLAGDGNQPQHF
-	-	TRBV7-9	TRBJ2-1	TGTGCCAGCAGCCCAGAACTAAACTACAATGAGCAGTTCTTC	CASSPELNYNEQFF
few	TRBD1	TRBV4-3	TRBJ1-2	TGCGCCAGCGGCCAAGGGCTATCTAACAGGGGGGACGGCTGCACCTTC	CASGQGLSNRGDGCTF
many	-	TRBV12-3/TRBV12-4	TRBJ2-3	TGTGCCAGTAGTAGGACTAGCACAGATACGCAGTATTTT	CASSRTSTDTQYF
-	-	TRBV7-8	TRBJ2-6	TGTGCCAGCAGCATCCGGGACGGCATCTCTGGGGCCAACGTCCTGACTTTC	CASSIRDGISGANVLTF
-	TRBD1	TRBV12-3/TRBV12-4	TRBJ1-6	TGTGCCAGCAGCCCCTCCGGACAGGTGAATTCACCCCTCCACTTT	CASSPSGQVNSPLHF
-	-	TRBV6-5	TRBJ1-6	TGTGCCAGCAGTTACTCGAGATGGGCCTCTAATTCACCCCTCCACTTT	CASSYSRWASNSPLHF
few	TRBD2	TRBV3-1	TRBJ2-5	TGTGCCAGCAGCCAAGCCAAGCGGGGGGGCTTGTACTTC	CASSQAKRGGLYF
many	-	TRBV6-1	TRBJ1-4	TGTGCCAGCAGTGATGCCGCAGGGGCAACTAATGAAAAACTGTTTTTT	CASSDAAGATNEKLFF
many	TRBD2	TRBV7-7	TRBJ2-5	TGTGCTAGCAGCTTAGCAACAGCGGGAGGAGAGACCCAGTACTTC	CASSLATAGGETQYF
-	-	TRBV21-1	TRBJ1-1	TGTGCCTGCAGCAGGGATACTGAAGCTTTCTTT	CACSRDTEAFF
-	-	TRBV5-1	TRBJ1-4	TGCGCCAGCAGCTTGGTGGAGGGCCCTTATAATGAAAAACTGTTTTTT	CASSLVEGPYNEKLFF
-	-	TRBV2	TRBJ2-3	TGTGCCAGCAGTACCCTGAGTGGGGGGATGAATACGCAGTATTTT	CASSTLSGGMNTQYF
many	-	TRBV6-5	TRBJ1-6	TGTGCCAGCAGGCGGACGGGTAATTCACCCCTCCACTTT	CASRRTGNSPLHF
-	TRBD2	TRBV6-5	TRBJ2-3	TGTGCCAGCAGTATACTAGCGGGGGGGGGCGCAGATACGCAGTATTTT	CASSILAGGGADTQYF
few	-	TRBV7-6	TRBJ2-2	TGTGCCAGCAGCCCGGGGGGCGTGGAGCTGTTTTTT	CASSPGGVELFF
many	TRBD1	TRBV18	TRBJ2-1	TGTGCCAGCTCCCGGCCGGGACAGGGGCAGTACAATGAGCAGTTCTTC	CASSRPGQGQYNEQFF
-	-	TRBV4-3	TRBJ1-5	TGCGCCGGCAGCCAAGATCTAGGACAGCCCCAGCATTTT	CAGSQDLGQPQHF
-	TRBD1	TRBV4-3	TRBJ1-2	TGCGCCAGCAGCCAGACAGGGGTAGGAGGCTATGGCTACACCTTC	CASSQTGVGGYGYTF
few	-	TRBV18	TRBJ1-2	TGTGCCAGCTCACCGATTCTAGGGACAATTATGGGCTACACCTTC	CASSPILGTIMGYTF
many	TRBD1	TRBV5-1	TRBJ1-1	TGCGCCAGCAGCAAACAGGGGGGCGGCACTGAAGCTTTCTTT	CASSKQGGGTEAFF
many	TRBD1	TRBV13	TRBJ2-7	TGTGCCAGCAGCAGGACAGGGAGGGAGCAGTACTTC	CASSRTGREQYF
many	-	TRBV7-2	TRBJ2-5	TGTGCCAGCAACGAGGGCGTGGGGCTGAAGACCCAGTACTTC	CASNEGVGLKTQYF